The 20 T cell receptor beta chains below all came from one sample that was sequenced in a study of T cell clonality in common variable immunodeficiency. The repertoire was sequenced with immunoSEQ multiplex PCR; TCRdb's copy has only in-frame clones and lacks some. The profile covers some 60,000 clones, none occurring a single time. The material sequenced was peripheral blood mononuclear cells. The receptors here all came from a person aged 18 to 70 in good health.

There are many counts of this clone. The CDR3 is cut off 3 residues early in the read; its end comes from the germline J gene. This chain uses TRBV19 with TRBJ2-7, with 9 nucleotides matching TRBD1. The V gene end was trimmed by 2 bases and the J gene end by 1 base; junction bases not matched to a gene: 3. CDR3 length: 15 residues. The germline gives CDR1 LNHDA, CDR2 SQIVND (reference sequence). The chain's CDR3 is CASSISGQGSYEQYF. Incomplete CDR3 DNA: TGTGCCAGTAGTATATCCGGACAGGGGTCCTACGAG. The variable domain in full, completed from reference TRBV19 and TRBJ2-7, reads DGGITQSPKYLFRKEGQNVTLSCEQNLNHDAMYWYRQDPGQGLRLIYYSQIVNDFQKGDIAEGYSVSREKKESFPLTVTSAQKNPTAFYLCASSISGQGSYEQYFGPGTRLTVT.

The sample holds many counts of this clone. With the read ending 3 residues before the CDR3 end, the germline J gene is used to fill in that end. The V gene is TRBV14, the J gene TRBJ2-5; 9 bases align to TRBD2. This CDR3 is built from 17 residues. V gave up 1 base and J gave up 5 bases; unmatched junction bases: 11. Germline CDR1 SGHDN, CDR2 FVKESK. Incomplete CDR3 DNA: TGTGCCAGCAGCCAAGCTCACGGACTAGCGAGGGGCGAGACC. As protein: CASSQAHGLARGET. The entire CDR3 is CASSQAHGLARGETQYF.

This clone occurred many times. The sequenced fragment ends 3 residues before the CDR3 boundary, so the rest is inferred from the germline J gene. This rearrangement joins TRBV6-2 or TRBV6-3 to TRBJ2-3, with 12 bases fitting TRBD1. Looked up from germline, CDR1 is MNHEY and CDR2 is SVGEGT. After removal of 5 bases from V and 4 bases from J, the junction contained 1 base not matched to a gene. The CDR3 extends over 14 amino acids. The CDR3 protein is CASSGTGGADTQYF. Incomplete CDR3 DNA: TGTGCCAGCAGTGGGACAGGGGGCGCAGATACG.

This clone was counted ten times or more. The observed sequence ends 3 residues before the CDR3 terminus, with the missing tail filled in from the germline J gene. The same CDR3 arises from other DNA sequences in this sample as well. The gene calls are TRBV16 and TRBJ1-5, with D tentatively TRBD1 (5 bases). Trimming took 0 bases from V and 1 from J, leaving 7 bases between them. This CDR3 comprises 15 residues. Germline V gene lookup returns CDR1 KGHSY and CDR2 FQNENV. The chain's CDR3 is CASSQSGQSNQPQHF. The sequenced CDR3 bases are TGTGCCAGCAGCCAATCGGGGCAGAGCAATCAGCCC.

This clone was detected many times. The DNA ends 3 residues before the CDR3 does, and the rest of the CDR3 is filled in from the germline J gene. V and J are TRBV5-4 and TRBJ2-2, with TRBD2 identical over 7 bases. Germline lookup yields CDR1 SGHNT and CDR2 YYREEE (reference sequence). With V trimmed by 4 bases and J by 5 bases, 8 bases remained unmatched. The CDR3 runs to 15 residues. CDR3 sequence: CASSPGLPGTGELFF. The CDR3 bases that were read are TGTGCCAGCAGCCCGGGACTACCGGGGACCGGGGAG.

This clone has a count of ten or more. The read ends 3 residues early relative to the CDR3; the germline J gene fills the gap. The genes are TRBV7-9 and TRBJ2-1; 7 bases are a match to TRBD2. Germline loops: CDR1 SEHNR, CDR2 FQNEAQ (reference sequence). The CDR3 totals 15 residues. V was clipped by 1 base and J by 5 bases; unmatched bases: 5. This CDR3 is CASSLVKGLNNEQFF. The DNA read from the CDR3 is TGTGCCAGCAGCTTAGTAAAGGGACTAAACAATGAG.

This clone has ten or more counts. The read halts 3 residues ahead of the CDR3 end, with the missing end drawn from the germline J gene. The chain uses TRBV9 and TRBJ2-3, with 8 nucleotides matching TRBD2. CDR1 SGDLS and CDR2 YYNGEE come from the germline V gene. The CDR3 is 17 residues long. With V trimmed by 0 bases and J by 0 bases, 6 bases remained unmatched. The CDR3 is CASSVGAGGRSTDTQYF. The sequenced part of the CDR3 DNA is TGTGCCAGCAGCGTAGGTGCGGGGGGACGTAGCACAGATACG.

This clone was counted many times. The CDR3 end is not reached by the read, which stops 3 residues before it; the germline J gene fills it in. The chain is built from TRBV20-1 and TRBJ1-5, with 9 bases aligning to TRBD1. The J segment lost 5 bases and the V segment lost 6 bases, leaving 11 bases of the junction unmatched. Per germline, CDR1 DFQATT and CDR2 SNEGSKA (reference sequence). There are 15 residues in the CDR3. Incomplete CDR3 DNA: TGCAGTGCCCCGCTCAGGACAGGGGACGATCAGCCC. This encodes CSAPLRTGDDQP. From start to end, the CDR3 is CSAPLRTGDDQPQHF.

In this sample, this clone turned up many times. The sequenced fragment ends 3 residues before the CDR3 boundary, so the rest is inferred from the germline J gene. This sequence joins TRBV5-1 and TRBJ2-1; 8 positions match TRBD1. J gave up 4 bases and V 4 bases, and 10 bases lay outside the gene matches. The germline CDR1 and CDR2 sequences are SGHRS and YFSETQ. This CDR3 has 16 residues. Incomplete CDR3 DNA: TGCGCCAGCAGCCCCAAATCCGGGACAGGATACAATGAG. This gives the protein CASSPKSGTGYNE. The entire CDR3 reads CASSPKSGTGYNEQFF.

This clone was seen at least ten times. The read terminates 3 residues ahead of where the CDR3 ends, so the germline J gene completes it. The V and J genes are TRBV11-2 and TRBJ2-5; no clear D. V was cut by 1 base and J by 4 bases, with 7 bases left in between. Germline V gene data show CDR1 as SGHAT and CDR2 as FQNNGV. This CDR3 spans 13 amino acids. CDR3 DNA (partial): TGTGCCAGCAGCTTAGGCAGGCCAGAGACC. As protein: CASSLGRPET. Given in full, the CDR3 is CASSLGRPETQYF.

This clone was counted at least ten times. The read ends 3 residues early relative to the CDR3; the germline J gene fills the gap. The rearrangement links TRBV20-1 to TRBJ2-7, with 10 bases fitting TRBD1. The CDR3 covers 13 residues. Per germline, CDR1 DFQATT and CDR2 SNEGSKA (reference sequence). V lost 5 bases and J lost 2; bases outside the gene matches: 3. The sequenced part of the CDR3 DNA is TGCAGTGCTGGGACAGGGGAAACCTACGAG. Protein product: CSAGTGETYE. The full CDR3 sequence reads CSAGTGETYEQYF.

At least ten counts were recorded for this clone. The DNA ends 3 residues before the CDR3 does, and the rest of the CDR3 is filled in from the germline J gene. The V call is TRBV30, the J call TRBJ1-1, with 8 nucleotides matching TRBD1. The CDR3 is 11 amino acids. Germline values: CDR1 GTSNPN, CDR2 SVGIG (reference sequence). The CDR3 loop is CAWNRGRQAFF. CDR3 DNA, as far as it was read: TGTGCCTGGAACAGGGGGAGGCAA.

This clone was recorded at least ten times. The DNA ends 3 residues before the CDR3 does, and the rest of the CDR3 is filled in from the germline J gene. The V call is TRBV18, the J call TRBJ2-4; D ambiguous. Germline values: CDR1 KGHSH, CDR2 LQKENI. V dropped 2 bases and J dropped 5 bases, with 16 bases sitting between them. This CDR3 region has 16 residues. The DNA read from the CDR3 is TGTGCCAGCTCACCATGGCAGGTAAAAAGGGAAAACATT. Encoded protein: CASSPWQVKRENI. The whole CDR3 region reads CASSPWQVKRENIQYF.

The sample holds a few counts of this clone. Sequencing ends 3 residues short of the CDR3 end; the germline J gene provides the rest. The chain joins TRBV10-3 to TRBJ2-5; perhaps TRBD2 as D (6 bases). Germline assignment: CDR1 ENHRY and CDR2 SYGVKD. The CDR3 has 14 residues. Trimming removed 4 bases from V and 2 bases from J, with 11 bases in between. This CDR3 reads CAISGRGGQETQYF. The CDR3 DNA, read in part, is TGTGCCATCAGTGGCCGTGGGGGGCAAGAGACC.

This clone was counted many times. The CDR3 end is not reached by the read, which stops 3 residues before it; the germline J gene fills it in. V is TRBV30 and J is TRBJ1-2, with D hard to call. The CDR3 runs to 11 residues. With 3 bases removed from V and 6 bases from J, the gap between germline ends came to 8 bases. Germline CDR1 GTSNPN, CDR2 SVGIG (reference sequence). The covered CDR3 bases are TGTGCCTGGAGCCGAGGTGATGGC. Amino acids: CAWSRGDG. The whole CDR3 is CAWSRGDGYTF.

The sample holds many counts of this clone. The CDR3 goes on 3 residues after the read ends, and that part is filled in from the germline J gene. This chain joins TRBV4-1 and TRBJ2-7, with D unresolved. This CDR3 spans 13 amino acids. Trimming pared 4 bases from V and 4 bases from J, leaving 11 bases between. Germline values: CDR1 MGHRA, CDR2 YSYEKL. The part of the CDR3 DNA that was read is TGCGCCAGCAGCCCCGGCGGCGTGTACGAG. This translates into CASSPGGVYE. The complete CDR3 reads CASSPGGVYEQYF.

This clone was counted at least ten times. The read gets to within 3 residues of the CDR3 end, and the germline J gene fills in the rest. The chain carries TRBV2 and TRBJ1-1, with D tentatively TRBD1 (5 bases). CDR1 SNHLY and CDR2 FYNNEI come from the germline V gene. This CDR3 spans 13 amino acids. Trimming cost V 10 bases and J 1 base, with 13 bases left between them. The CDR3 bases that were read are TGTGCCACCGAGACAGAGTCGAACACTGAA. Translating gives CATETESNTE. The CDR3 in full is CATETESNTEAFF.

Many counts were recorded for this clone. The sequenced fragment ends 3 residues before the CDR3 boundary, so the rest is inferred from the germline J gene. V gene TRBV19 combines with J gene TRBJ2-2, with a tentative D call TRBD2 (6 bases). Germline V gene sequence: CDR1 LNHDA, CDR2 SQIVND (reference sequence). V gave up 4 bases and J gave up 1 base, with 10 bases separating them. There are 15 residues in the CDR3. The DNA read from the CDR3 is TGTGCCAGTAGTACTCGGGGAGGGAACACCGGGGAG. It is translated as CASSTRGGNTGE. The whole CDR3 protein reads CASSTRGGNTGELFF.

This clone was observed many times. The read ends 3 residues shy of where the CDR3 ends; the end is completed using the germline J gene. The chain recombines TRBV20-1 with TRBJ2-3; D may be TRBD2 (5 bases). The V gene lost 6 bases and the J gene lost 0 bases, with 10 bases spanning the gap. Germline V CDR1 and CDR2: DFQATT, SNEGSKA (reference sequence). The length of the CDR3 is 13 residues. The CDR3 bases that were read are TGCAGTGCCCGGACTGATAGCACAGATACG. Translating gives CSARTDSTDT. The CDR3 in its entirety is CSARTDSTDTQYF.

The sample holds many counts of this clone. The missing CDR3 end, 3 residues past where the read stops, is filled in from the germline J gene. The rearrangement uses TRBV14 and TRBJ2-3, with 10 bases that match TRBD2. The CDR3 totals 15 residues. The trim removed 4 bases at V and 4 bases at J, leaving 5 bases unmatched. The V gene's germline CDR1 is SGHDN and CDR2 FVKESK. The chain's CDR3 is CASSPGTSVADTQYF. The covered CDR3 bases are TGTGCCAGCAGCCCGGGGACTAGCGTCGCAGATACG.